This T cell receptor (beta chain) was found in a study of T-cell reconstitution after alpha-beta-depleted transplantation in children. Preparation of the TCRbeta library involved a method that used unique molecular identifiers. TCRdb recomputed calls from the PCR reads with MiXCR, one row per CDR3 protein. The sample records around 600,000 distinct CDR3 sequences, around a sixth being singletons. Germline lookup yields CDR1 SNHLY and CDR2 FYNNEI. V trimming: 5 bases; J trimming: 4 bases; junction bases outside the gene matches: 5. The length of the CDR3 is 15 residues. This clonotype came up a few times.

This chain uses TRBV2 with TRBJ2-2, with 9 positions matching TRBD1. The specimen was PBMCs from the stem cell graft donor, collected from the stem cell graft. The sequence was obtained from a human donor who donated a stem cell graft to a child with acute myeloid leukemia. CDR3 in amino acids: CASSTGQGGTGELFF. CDR3 nucleotide sequence: TGTGCCAGCAGTACGGGACAGGGAGGCACCGGGGAGCTGTTTTTT.